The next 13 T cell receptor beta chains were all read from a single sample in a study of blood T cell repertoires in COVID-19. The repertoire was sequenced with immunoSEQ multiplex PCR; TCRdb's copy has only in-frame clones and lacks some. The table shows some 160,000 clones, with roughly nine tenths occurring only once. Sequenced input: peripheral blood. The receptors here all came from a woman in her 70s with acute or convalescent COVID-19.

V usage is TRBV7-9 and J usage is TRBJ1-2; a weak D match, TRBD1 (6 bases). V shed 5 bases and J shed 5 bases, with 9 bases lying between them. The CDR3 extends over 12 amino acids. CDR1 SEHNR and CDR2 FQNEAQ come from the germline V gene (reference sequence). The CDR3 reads CASSPGQYGYTF. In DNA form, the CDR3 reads TGTGCCAGCAGCCCAGGACAGTATGGCTACACCTTC.

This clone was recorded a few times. The CDR3 bases are TGTGCCAGCAGCCAACTAGCGGGATTCAATGAGCAGTTCTTC. It encodes CASSQLAGFNEQFF. V and J are TRBV14 and TRBJ2-1; 9 nucleotides line up with TRBD2. V shed 2 bases, J shed 6 bases, and the junction held 2 bases outside the gene matches. Looked up from germline, CDR1 is SGHDN and CDR2 is FVKESK. CDR3 length: 14 residues.

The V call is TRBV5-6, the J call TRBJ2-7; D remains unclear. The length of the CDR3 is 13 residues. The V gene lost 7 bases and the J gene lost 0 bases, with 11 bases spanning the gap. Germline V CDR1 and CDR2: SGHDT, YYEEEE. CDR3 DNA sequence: TGTGCCAGCGCCTCCCGTAGCTCCTACGAGCAGTACTTC. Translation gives CASASRSSYEQYF. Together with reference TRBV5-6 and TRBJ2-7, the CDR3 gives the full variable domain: DAGVTQSPTHLIKTRGQQVTLRCSPKSGHDTVSWYQQALGQGPQFIFQYYEEEERQRGNFPDRFSGHQFPNYSSELNVNALLLGDSALYLCASASRSSYEQYFGPGTRLTVT.

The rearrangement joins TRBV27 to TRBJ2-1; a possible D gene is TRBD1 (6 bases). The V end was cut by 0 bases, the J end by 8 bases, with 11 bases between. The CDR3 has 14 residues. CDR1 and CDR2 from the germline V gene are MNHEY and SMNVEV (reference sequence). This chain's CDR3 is CASSLSTRGYEQFF. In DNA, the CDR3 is TGTGCCAGCAGTTTATCTACCAGGGGCTATGAGCAGTTCTTC.

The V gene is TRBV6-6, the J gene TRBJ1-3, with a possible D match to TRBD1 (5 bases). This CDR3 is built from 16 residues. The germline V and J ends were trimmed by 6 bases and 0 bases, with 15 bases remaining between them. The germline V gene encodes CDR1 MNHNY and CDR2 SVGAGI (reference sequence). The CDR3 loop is CASSHTRGNSGNTIYF. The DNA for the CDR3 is TGTGCCAGCAGCCATACTCGGGGGAACTCTGGAAACACCATATATTTT.

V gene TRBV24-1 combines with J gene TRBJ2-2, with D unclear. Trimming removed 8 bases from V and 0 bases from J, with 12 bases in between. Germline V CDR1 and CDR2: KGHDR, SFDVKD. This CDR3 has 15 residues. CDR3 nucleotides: TGTGCCACCAAGGCGTCAGGATCGAACACCGGGGAGCTGTTTTTT. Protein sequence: CATKASGSNTGELFF.

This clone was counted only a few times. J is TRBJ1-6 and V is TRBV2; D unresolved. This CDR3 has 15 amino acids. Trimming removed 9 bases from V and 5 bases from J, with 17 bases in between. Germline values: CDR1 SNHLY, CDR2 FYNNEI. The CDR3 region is CARQKWRGDNSPLHF. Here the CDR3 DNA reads TGTGCCAGACAGAAGTGGCGGGGTGATAATTCACCCCTCCACTTT.

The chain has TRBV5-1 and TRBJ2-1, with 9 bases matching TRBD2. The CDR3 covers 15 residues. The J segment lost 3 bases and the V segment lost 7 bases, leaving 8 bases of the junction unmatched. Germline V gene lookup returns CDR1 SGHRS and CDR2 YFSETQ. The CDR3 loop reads CASHDLAGDYNEQFF. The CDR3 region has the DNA TGCGCCAGCCATGACTTAGCGGGGGACTACAATGAGCAGTTCTTC.

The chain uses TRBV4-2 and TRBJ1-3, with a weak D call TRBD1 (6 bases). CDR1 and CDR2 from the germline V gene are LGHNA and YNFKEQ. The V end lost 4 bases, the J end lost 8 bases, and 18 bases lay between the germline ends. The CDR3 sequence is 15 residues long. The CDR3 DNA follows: TGTGCCAGCAGCCTGACCGGGACACGGGAGGACACCATATATTTT. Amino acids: CASSLTGTREDTIYF.

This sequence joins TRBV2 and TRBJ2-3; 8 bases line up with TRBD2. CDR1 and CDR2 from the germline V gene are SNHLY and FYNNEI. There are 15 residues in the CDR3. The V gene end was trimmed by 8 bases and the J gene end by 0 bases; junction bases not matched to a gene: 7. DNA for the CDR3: TGTGCCAGCCGGGGGGGGAGCTCTAGCACAGATACGCAGTATTTT. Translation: CASRGGSSSTDTQYF.

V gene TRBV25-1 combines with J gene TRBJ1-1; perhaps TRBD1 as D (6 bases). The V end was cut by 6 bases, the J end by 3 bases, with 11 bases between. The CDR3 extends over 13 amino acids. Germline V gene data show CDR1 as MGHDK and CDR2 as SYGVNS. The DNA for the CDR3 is TGTGCCAGCAGACAGGGCTGGGACACTGAAGCTTTCTTT. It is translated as CASRQGWDTEAFF. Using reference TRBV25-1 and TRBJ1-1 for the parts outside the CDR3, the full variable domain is EADIYQTPRYLVIGTGKKITLECSQTMGHDKMYWYQQDPGMELHLIHYSYGVNSTEKGDLSSESTVSRIRTEHFPLTLESARPSHTSQYLCASRQGWDTEAFFGQGTRLTVV.

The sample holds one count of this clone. CDR3 amino acids: CASSIQGAFYNEQFF. The DNA of the CDR3 is TGTGCCAGCAGCATACAGGGGGCATTCTACAATGAGCAGTTCTTC. The rearrangement joins TRBV9 to TRBJ2-1; TRBD1 matches 9 bases. Trimming removed 4 bases from V and 3 bases from J; junction bases left unmatched: 5. The germline gives CDR1 SGDLS, CDR2 YYNGEE. The CDR3 spans 15 residues.

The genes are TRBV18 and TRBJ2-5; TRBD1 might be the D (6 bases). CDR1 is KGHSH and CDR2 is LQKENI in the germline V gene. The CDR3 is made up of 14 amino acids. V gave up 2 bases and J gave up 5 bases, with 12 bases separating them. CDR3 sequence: CASSPFTGRETQYF. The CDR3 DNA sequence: TGTGCCAGCTCACCATTTACAGGGCGGGAGACCCAGTACTTC.